These T cell receptor beta chains were read from a single sample in a study of blood T cell repertoires in COVID-19. The protocol was immunoSEQ multiplex PCR, while the TCRdb copy is restricted to in-frame clones and leaves out a portion. Among roughly 37,000 clones, 85% were seen once, and the ten largest hold 13% to 15%. The sequenced material came from peripheral blood. The receptors derive from a human donor in a cohort sampled during active COVID-19. CDR3s include the opening cysteine and the closing phenylalanine or tryptophan. D genes are given only for firm matches. Clone size is stated in some rows and not others, as once, few, many or a class when expanded.

j_call d_call v_call clone_size cdr3_nt cdr3_aa
TRBJ1-4 NA TRBV29-1 NA TGCAGCGCCGGGTCCGGAGTAAATGAAAAACTGTTTTTT CSAGSGVNEKLFF
TRBJ1-2 TRBD1 TRBV10-3 few TGTGCCATCAACCCAGGGGACAGGGATGGCTACACCTTC CAINPGDRDGYTF
TRBJ2-2 TRBD1 TRBV29-1 NA TGCAGCGTTCCGGGACAGGGGGAAGGCGGGGAGCTGTTTTTT CSVPGQGEGGELFF
TRBJ1-2 TRBD1 TRBV2 NA TGTGCCAGCAGCGCGGGACAGGGCTATGGCTACACCTTC CASSAGQGYGYTF
TRBJ1-3 NA TRBV28 NA TGTGCCAGCAGTACACAGGGAAACACCATATATTTT CASSTQGNTIYF
TRBJ1-1 NA TRBV7-8 NA TGTGCCAGCAGCTTAGACATCCGAGGAAACACTGAAGCTTTCTTT CASSLDIRGNTEAFF
TRBJ2-1 NA TRBV19 once TGTGCCAGTAGTCTCGGGATATTTAACAAATTTGGCTCCTACAATGAGCAGTTCTTC CASSLGIFNKFGSYNEQFF
TRBJ1-4 NA TRBV12-3/TRBV12-4 NA TGTGCCAGCAGTTTGGTCTATAATGAAAAACTGTTTTTT CASSLVYNEKLFF
TRBJ2-2 TRBD1 TRBV5-8 NA TGTGCCAGCAGCTTAAGACAGGGATGGACCGGGGAGCTGTTTTTT CASSLRQGWTGELFF
TRBJ1-2 TRBD1 TRBV18 NA TGTGCCAGCTCACCTGGACAGGATTCACTCTATGGCTACACCTTC CASSPGQDSLYGYTF
TRBJ2-7 TRBD1 TRBV2 NA TGTGCCAGCACCCGGGACAGGTCGGAATTTGGGGAGCAGTACTTC CASTRDRSEFGEQYF
TRBJ2-1 NA TRBV7-9 NA TGTGCCAGCAGCTTGTCCGGGACATATTACAATGAGCAGTTCTTC CASSLSGTYYNEQFF
TRBJ1-4 NA TRBV28 NA TGTGCCAGCAGTTTAGACAGCTCAACTAATGAAAAACTGTTTTTT CASSLDSSTNEKLFF
TRBJ2-7 NA TRBV30 NA TGTGCCTGGGGGTCGGGGAGCGAGCAGTACTTC CAWGSGSEQYF
TRBJ2-3 NA TRBV9 NA TGTGCCAGCAGCGTAGTGGGGTTAGGGGCCCTGGGGGATACGCAGTATTTT CASSVVGLGALGDTQYF
TRBJ1-5 TRBD1 TRBV18 few TGTGCCAGCTCACCCGGACAGGGTGGCAATCAGCCCCAGCATTTT CASSPGQGGNQPQHF
TRBJ2-7 TRBD1 TRBV7-6 NA TGTGCCAGCAGCTTAGCCCTTGACAGGACAGGGGGCTACGAGCAGTACTTC CASSLALDRTGGYEQYF
TRBJ2-5 NA TRBV7-2 NA TGTGCCAGCAGCTTAGCGCAGGGGAGGGGAGAGACCCAGTACTTC CASSLAQGRGETQYF
TRBJ1-2 NA TRBV20-1 NA TGCAGTTTTAGCAGCTATGGCTACACCTTC CSFSSYGYTF
TRBJ2-3 NA TRBV4-1 once TGCGCCAGCAGCCAAGAGTCCGCTAGTAGGGATACGCAGTATTTT CASSQESASRDTQYF
TRBJ1-3 TRBD1 TRBV11-2 NA TGTGCCAGCAGCCCTCGGGGACAGGAAGGAAACACCATATATTTT CASSPRGQEGNTIYF
TRBJ1-1 NA TRBV6-2/TRBV6-3 NA TGTGCCAGCAGCCTCCGGGACACAATTGAAGCTTTCTTT CASSLRDTIEAFF
TRBJ2-1 NA TRBV6-5 NA TGTGCCAGCAGTTATTCCCGAACAACCACGTACAATGAGCAGTTCTTC CASSYSRTTTYNEQFF
TRBJ2-6 TRBD2 TRBV18 NA TGTGCCAGCTCACCACGCACTAGCGGGGGCCGACTGAGCTCTGGGGCCAACGTCCTGACTTTC CASSPRTSGGRLSSGANVLTF
TRBJ2-7 TRBD2 TRBV6-5 NA TGTGCCAATGGGGGGGGAGCAGGCTCCTTCTACGAGCAGTACTTC CANGGGAGSFYEQYF
TRBJ1-3 TRBD1 TRBV19 NA TGTGCCAGTAGTCCTGTAGACAGGGGAAAGGCCGGAAACACCATATATTTT CASSPVDRGKAGNTIYF
TRBJ2-2 TRBD2 TRBV2 NA TGTGCCAGCAGGGAGAGCGGGGGGCTGAACACCGGGGAGCTGTTTTTT CASRESGGLNTGELFF
TRBJ1-1 NA TRBV28 NA TGTGCCAGCAGTTTAGACACTTACACTGAAGCTTTCTTT CASSLDTYTEAFF
TRBJ2-7 TRBD2 TRBV9 NA TGTGCCAGCAGCGCGGCTAGCGGGGGCCGAAACTACGAGCAGTACTTC CASSAASGGRNYEQYF
TRBJ1-1 NA TRBV3-1/TRBV3-2 NA TGTGCCAGCAGCCAAATCCAGGGTTACACTGAAGCTTTCTTT CASSQIQGYTEAFF
TRBJ2-7 TRBD2 TRBV3-1/TRBV3-2 NA TGTGCCAGCAGCCTGGGGGGGAGGGCCTACGAGCAGTACTTC CASSLGGRAYEQYF
TRBJ2-2 NA TRBV12-3/TRBV12-4 once TGTGCCAGCATACTAGACATCACCGGGGAGCTGTTTTTT CASILDITGELFF
TRBJ2-1 NA TRBV7-3 NA TGTGCCAGCACCCTCGGTCCCGGCTCCTACAATGAGCAGTTCTTC CASTLGPGSYNEQFF
TRBJ1-3 NA TRBV30 once TGTGCCTTGATGACAGCCCAAAGCTCTGGAAACACCATATATTTT CALMTAQSSGNTIYF
TRBJ1-2 NA TRBV30 few TGTGCCTGGAGTTTGACTCGGGAAGCCGTCGGCTACACCTTC CAWSLTREAVGYTF
TRBJ2-2 TRBD2 TRBV11-3 NA TGTGCCAGCAGCTCTCGGACTAGCGGGGGGGATAGCCCCGTAACCTGGGAGCTGTTTTTT CASSSRTSGGDSPVTWELFF
TRBJ2-5 TRBD2 TRBV27 NA TGTGCCCAAACTAGCGGGGGAGTAGAGACCCAGTACTTC CAQTSGGVETQYF
TRBJ2-1 NA TRBV3-1/TRBV3-2 NA TGTGCCAGCAGCCAAGCACGCAGGGACTACAATGAGCAGTTCTTC CASSQARRDYNEQFF
TRBJ1-4 TRBD1 TRBV2 NA TGTGCCAGCGGGGGGACAGCAACTAATGAAAAACTGTTTTTT CASGGTATNEKLFF
TRBJ2-3 TRBD2 TRBV18 NA TGTGCCAGCTCCCCCGTGGTAGCGGGGTTCACAGATACGCAGTATTTT CASSPVVAGFTDTQYF
TRBJ2-1 TRBD1 TRBV10-3 NA TGTGCCATCACGCGCGAGACAGGGGAGGTAAATGAGCAGTTCTTC CAITRETGEVNEQFF
TRBJ2-1 TRBD2 TRBV4-3 NA TGCGCCAGCAGCCAAGATGCTCCCGGGGGGGCGTTTAACAATGAGCAGTTCTTC CASSQDAPGGAFNNEQFF
TRBJ2-2 TRBD1 TRBV2 NA TGTGCCACCACCCCACGGGACAGGGGCCGGTCGGCAGGCGGGGAGCTGTTTTTT CATTPRDRGRSAGGELFF
TRBJ1-5 TRBD1 TRBV2 NA TGTGCCAGCAGTCAAGGGCTCGGGACAGGGAAACAGCCCCAGCATTTT CASSQGLGTGKQPQHF
TRBJ1-1 TRBD1 TRBV5-1 NA TGCGCCAGCAGCGCAGGGGGCAGGAACACTGAAGCTTTCTTT CASSAGGRNTEAFF
TRBJ1-5 TRBD1 TRBV28 NA TGTGCCAGCAGTCAGGAATACAGGGGACCCAATCAGCCCCAGCATTTT CASSQEYRGPNQPQHF
TRBJ2-1 TRBD2 TRBV19 NA TGTGCCAGTAGTATTTTAGCGGGGAACGAGCAGTTCTTC CASSILAGNEQFF
TRBJ2-1 NA TRBV4-2 NA TGTGCCAGCAGTTCAGCGAATGAGCAGTTCTTC CASSSANEQFF
TRBJ1-2 NA TRBV21-1 NA TGTGCCAGCAGCAAATCAAACGAAAGGGACAGGGGTGTTCATGGCTACACCTTC CASSKSNERDRGVHGYTF
TRBJ2-3 TRBD2 TRBV5-1 NA TGCGCCAGCAGCTTGGAGCTAGCGGGGGGGCCGGGAGATACGCAGTATTTT CASSLELAGGPGDTQYF
TRBJ2-3 TRBD2 TRBV7-3 NA TGTGCCAGCAGCTTAATGGGGACTAGCGGGGGGAATACGCAGTATTTT CASSLMGTSGGNTQYF
TRBJ2-3 NA TRBV6-5 NA TGTGCCAGCAGTCTACATGGAGCTCCGCAGGATACGCAGTATTTT CASSLHGAPQDTQYF
TRBJ2-6 TRBD1 TRBV6-2/TRBV6-3 once TGTGCCAGCAGTTGGGACCCCGGACAGGGGGGAACCTCTGGGGCCAACGTCCTGACTTTC CASSWDPGQGGTSGANVLTF